The 17 T cell receptor beta chains presented below share a single source sample, sequenced in a study of cytomegalovirus exposure and HLA in healthy donors. This PCR relied on a set of 60 Vbeta primers and 13 Jbeta primers. This table comes from immunoSEQ multiplex PCR, and its TCRdb copy is limited to in-frame clones, with some not included. The table lists approximately 110,000 clones, 74% of them singletons, with around 2.5% in the top ten. The sample comprised PBMCs. The receptor source for this set is a man aged 50 or older in good health and CMV-seropositive.

This chain connects TRBV7-2 to TRBJ2-2, with 7 bases aligning to TRBD2. The CDR3 sequence is 13 residues long. The germline V gene encodes CDR1 SGHTA and CDR2 FQGNSA. V shed 11 bases, J shed 9 bases, and the junction held 12 bases outside the gene matches. The CDR3 bases are TGTGCCGGAAGCGGGGACGCAGGGAGGGAGCTGTTTTTT. Its translation: CAGSGDAGRELFF.

This clone appeared a single time. The chain uses TRBV5-8 and TRBJ2-7, with 11 bases identical to TRBD2. The CDR3 has 15 residues. The germline V gene encodes CDR1 SGHTS and CDR2 YDEGEE. Unmatched junction bases numbered 7, after V lost 4 bases and J lost 4 bases. The DNA for the CDR3 is TGTGCCAGCAGCCAGGGACTAGCGGCAGCTTACGAGCAGTACTTC. Protein product: CASSQGLAAAYEQYF.

This sequence joins TRBV7-3 and TRBJ2-2, with TRBD1 matching over 8 bases. After removal of 2 bases from V and 9 bases from J, the junction contained 8 bases not matched to a gene. In germline, CDR1 is SGHTA, CDR2 FQGTGA. CDR3 length: 15 amino acids. The CDR3 bases are TGTGCCAGCAGCTTAGGGGACAGGAGTACCCGGGAGCTGTTTTTT. As protein: CASSLGDRSTRELFF.

This chain connects TRBV5-8 to TRBJ2-1; TRBD2 matches 10 bases. The V gene end was trimmed by 5 bases and the J gene end by 7 bases; junction bases not matched to a gene: 9. This CDR3 spans 15 amino acids. Germline V gene data show CDR1 as SGHTS and CDR2 as YDEGEE. The CDR3 sequence: CASSGELAGVNEQFF. CDR3 sequence (DNA): TGTGCCAGCAGTGGGGAGCTAGCGGGGGTGAATGAGCAGTTCTTC.

This chain uses TRBV15 with TRBJ1-2, with D possibly TRBD1 on 5 matching bases. This CDR3 is built from 15 residues. Germline V gives CDR1 LNHNV, CDR2 YYDKDF (reference sequence). Deletions cut 5 bases from V and 1 base from J, with 14 bases between. As DNA, the CDR3 is TGTGCCACCAGCCGCCAACAGGATTTTAACTATGGCTACACCTTC. Amino acids: CATSRQQDFNYGYTF.

The CDR3 nucleotides are TGTGCCAGCTCACGGACAGGGGATAATGAAGCTTTCTTT. The encoded protein is CASSRTGDNEAFF. V and J are TRBV18 and TRBJ1-1, with 9 bases that match TRBD1. Germline loops: CDR1 KGHSH, CDR2 LQKENI. Trimming cost V 4 bases and J 7 bases; bases outside gene matches: 4. The CDR3 has 13 amino acids.

This chain connects TRBV5-1 to TRBJ2-5; D call uncertain. This CDR3 is built from 14 residues. Germline CDR1 is SGHRS and CDR2 is YFSETQ. Deletions cut 3 bases from V and 1 base from J, with 10 bases between. CDR3 protein: CASSWLAFQETQYF. In DNA, the CDR3 is TGCGCCAGCAGCTGGTTAGCTTTCCAAGAGACCCAGTACTTC.

The V call is TRBV4-2, the J call TRBJ1-2; TRBD1 matches at 8 bases. The CDR3 has 16 amino acids. In germline, CDR1 is LGHNA, CDR2 YNFKEQ. V shed 1 base, J shed 0 bases, and the junction held 4 bases outside the gene matches. CDR3 in amino acids: CASSQGQGSPNYGYTF. CDR3 sequence (DNA): TGTGCCAGCAGCCAAGGACAGGGGAGCCCTAACTATGGCTACACCTTC.

This clone was observed a few times. The V and J genes are TRBV12-5 and TRBJ1-1, with D perhaps matching TRBD1 (5 bases). CDR1 and CDR2 (germline): LGHNT, FRNRAP. V lost 7 bases and J 5 bases, leaving 23 bases between the germline ends. This CDR3 comprises 16 residues. CDR3 region: CASALAPGGSVTEAFF. The CDR3 coding sequence is TGTGCTAGTGCCCTAGCACCCGGGGGGAGTGTGACTGAAGCTTTCTTT.

This clone was picked up one time. The chain has TRBV10-2 and TRBJ2-1; possibly TRBD2 for D (6 bases). Germline values: CDR1 WSHSY, CDR2 SAAADI. The CDR3 is 16 amino acids. V dropped 2 bases and J dropped 1 base, with 12 bases sitting between them. The CDR3 bases are TGCGCCAGCAGTGAGGGCGGGGAGCCTTCCTACAATGAGCAGTTCTTC. Its protein product is CASSEGGEPSYNEQFF.

The chain carries TRBV5-6 and TRBJ2-4, with D perhaps TRBD1 (6 bases). CDR3 size: 13 residues. Germline-derived CDR1 and CDR2 are SGHDT and YYEEEE. V dropped 4 bases and J dropped 12 bases, with 17 bases sitting between them. CDR3 region: CASSLGQGPSQYF. In DNA form, the CDR3 reads TGTGCCAGCAGCCTCGGGCAGGGGCCCAGTCAGTACTTC.

The genes are TRBV29-1 and TRBJ2-3, with 7 bases fitting TRBD1. Trimming took 4 bases from V and 0 from J; bases not matched to a gene: 4. The CDR3 totals 14 residues. The V gene's germline CDR1 is SQVTM and CDR2 ANQGSEA. This chain's CDR3 is CSVGRGQSTDTQYF. DNA for the CDR3: TGCAGCGTTGGTCGGGGACAGAGCACAGATACGCAGTATTTT.

The V and J genes are TRBV2 and TRBJ1-6; D is possibly TRBD1 (5 bases). The CDR3 runs 17 residues. The V end was cut by 6 bases, the J end by 8 bases, with 23 bases between. Germline V gene sequence: CDR1 SNHLY, CDR2 FYNNEI. The CDR3 sequence: CASSPLPPLAGYSPLHF. CDR3 sequence (DNA): TGTGCCAGCAGCCCCCTTCCCCCCTTAGCAGGGTATTCACCCCTCCACTTT.

The gene calls are TRBV6-5 and TRBJ2-2; 9 bases map to TRBD2. CDR3 length: 16 residues. J was trimmed by 4 bases and V by 4 bases; bases with no gene match: 7. The germline V gene has CDR1 MNHEY and CDR2 SVGAGI. The CDR3 is CASSLTSGARTGELFF. For the CDR3, the DNA is TGTGCCAGCAGTTTGACTAGCGGAGCGCGCACCGGGGAGCTGTTTTTT.

This chain links TRBV7-8 with TRBJ2-3; D is unclear. CDR1 is SGHVS and CDR2 is FQNEAQ in the germline V gene. Trimming stripped 1 base from V and 0 bases from J, with 8 bases between. CDR3 length: 15 residues. DNA of the CDR3: TGTGCCAGCAGCTTAGGCAGGCCTAGCACAGATACGCAGTATTTT. It codes for CASSLGRPSTDTQYF.

This CDR3 is CASGLDGVISDSYEEQYF. The CDR3 region has the DNA TGTGCTAGTGGTTTGGATGGCGTTATATCTGACTCCTATGAAGAGCAGTACTTC. The V and J genes are TRBV12-5 and TRBJ2-7; D unclear. Germline loops: CDR1 LGHNT, CDR2 FRNRAP. This CDR3 is 18 amino acids long. With 1 base removed from V and 7 bases from J, the gap between germline ends came to 26 bases.

The rearrangement links TRBV5-1 to TRBJ2-3, with 9 nucleotides matching TRBD2. From germline, CDR1 is SGHRS and CDR2 YFSETQ. The CDR3 is made up of 13 amino acids. V dropped 5 bases and J dropped 5; count of bases not matched to a gene: 3. CDR3 bases: TGCGCCAGCAGTCAGCGGGGGGAAGATACGCAGTATTTT. It yields the protein CASSQRGEDTQYF.